The table lists the clone carrying this TCR beta chain with a count of one. CDR3 length: 16 amino acids. Looked up from germline, CDR1 is SEHNR and CDR2 is FQNEAQ (reference sequence). Trimming took 0 bases from V and 2 from J; bases not matched to a gene: 7. The data stem from a study of blood T cell repertoires in COVID-19. Study context: The samples span acute and convalescent COVID-19 from the United States, Italy and Spain. T cells, B-cell-depleted T cells, or PBMCs provided the cDNA or gDNA that served as material.

Per the original methods: Reference gene primer amplification gave nucleated cell count estimates. Assay used: immunoSEQ multiplex PCR; TCRdb lists only in-frame clones, some missing. For V, J and clone size, that table is used; D and trimming come from the DNA. The table includes fewer than 250,000 clones, about 83% detected once. The V and J genes are TRBV7-9 and TRBJ2-7; TRBD1 aligns across 7 bases. This TCR was recovered from a human donor in a cohort sampled during active COVID-19. The sequencing input was peripheral blood. The CDR3 is CASSLARRQGTYEQYF. The DNA of the CDR3 is TGTGCCAGCAGCTTAGCTCGGCGACAGGGAACCTACGAGCAGTACTTC. Complete variable domain (other parts from reference TRBV7-9 and TRBJ2-7): DTGVSQNPRHKITKRGQNVTFRCDPISEHNRLYWYRQTLGQGPEFLTYFQNEAQLEKSRLLSDRFSAERPKGSFSTLEIQRTEQGDSAMYLCASSLARRQGTYEQYFGPGTRLTVT.